This T cell receptor beta chain comes out of a study of OX40 agonist ivuxolimab in advanced cancers. Study-wide context: Ivuxolimab was an agonistic, fully human IgG2 monoclonal antibody directed against OX40 (CD134), a costimulatory receptor. Intravenous ivuxolimab was administered to patients every 2 weeks at six dose levels: 0.01, 0.1, 0.3, 1.5, 3 and 10 mg/kg. Among the roughly 52 dose-escalation patients, approximately 20 had hepatocellular carcinoma, approximately 15 melanoma, 9 renal cell carcinoma and 9 head and neck cancer. A male proportion of roughly 85% and a mean age of roughly 55 years, ranging from 23 to 79, were recorded for the dose-escalation cohort. Prior anti-PD-1, anti-PD-L1 or anti-CTLA-4 therapy was permitted, and approximately 40% of dose-escalation patients had received checkpoint inhibitors. Partial responses occurred in three dose-escalation patients: two with cutaneous melanoma and one with hepatocellular carcinoma. The point of sequencing TCRbeta in the periphery was to test whether ivuxolimab changed TCR sequence diversity and drove clonal T-cell expansion. The monotherapy dose-escalation portion (N = 52 patients) of the phase I ivuxolimab trial is reported in the paper.

Patients with a history of autoimmune disease or receiving systemic immunosuppression were excluded from the trial. Peripheral blood for TCR sequencing was drawn from every dose cohort at baseline, at cycle 4 day 1 and at cycle 7 day 1. The samples were taken from a phase I, first-in-human, multicenter, open-label dose-escalation trial of ivuxolimab. The trial enrolled adults with locally advanced or metastatic head and neck squamous cell, hepatocellular, melanoma or renal cell carcinoma. Before TCR sequencing, CD4+ T cells and CD8+ T cells were sorted from peripheral blood as separate populations. Turning to this clone: It lacks a known antigen. No base quality information exists; no much larger clone differs at one position.

Results the study describes overall, beyond this receptor: Low levels of normalized T-cell clonal expansion were also seen in some patients who did not respond. On average, CD8+ T cells showed more expanded clones than CD4+ T cells after ivuxolimab. Clonal expansion of both CD4+ and CD8+ blood T cells was observed from baseline to week 6 at doses 0.1 to 3.0 mg/kg. In the 0.1-3.0 mg/kg groups, partial responders were among the patients with the lowest normalized peripheral clonal expansion, particularly in CD8+ T cells. Antigen specificity was not determined for the clonally expanded peripheral T cells.

For sequencing of the TCRbeta CDR3 region, genomic DNA was extracted from the sorted cells. The immunoSEQ Assay was used to sequence the TCRbeta CDR3 regions. Drawn from immuneACCESS, this table holds only the in-frame rearrangements with V and J called that TCRdb kept. Clones are partly lost; checked studies trace under half to an unresolved V gene and leave the rest unexplained. Within this sample are around 83,000 clones, with around nine tenths of them counted one time only. The leading ten clones occupy roughly 2.1% of the sample. The TCR comes from an adult with an advanced solid tumor such as melanoma, head and neck, liver or kidney cancer. The material was CD4+ or CD8+ T cells sorted from blood, obtained in a trial of the OX40 agonist ivuxolimab.

The nucleotide sequence is given as TGTGCCAGCAGAGACAGGGGCACCGGGGAGCTGTTTTTT. The encoded protein is CASRDRGTGELFF. In this chain, TRBV2 is recombined with TRBJ2-2, with 8 bases in between that match TRBD1. The cysteine opens and the phenylalanine closes a CDR3 of 13 amino acids. Only the CDR3 DNA is retained, 39 bases long and in frame from the first base. Trimming leaves V shorter by 6 bases and J shorter by 4 bases, with the junction holding 1 base beyond the gene matches. The germline V gene sets CDR1 to SNHLY and CDR2 to FYNNEI.